These 18 T cell receptor beta chains came from one sample sequenced in a study of OX40 agonist ivuxolimab in advanced cancers. Profiling relied on immunoSEQ multiplex PCR, and the TCRdb table lists in-frame clones only, not all of them. The table shows about 82,000 clones, with 88% occurring only once. Material: CD4+ or CD8+ T cells sorted from blood, obtained in a trial of the OX40 agonist ivuxolimab. These receptors originate from an adult with an advanced solid tumor such as melanoma, head and neck, liver or kidney cancer.

V is TRBV6-5 and J is TRBJ2-1; possible D gene TRBD2, 5 bases. CDR1 and CDR2 (germline): MNHEY, SVGAGI. Trimming took 6 bases from V and 9 from J, leaving 12 bases between them. The CDR3 is made up of 12 amino acids. CDR3 DNA sequence: TGTGCCAGCAGACGCGAGGGTGGTGAGCAGTTCTTC. Its translation is CASRREGGEQFF.

This chain uses TRBV12-2 with TRBJ2-7; the table's D gene call, TRBD2, was not cross checked with the DNA. TRBV12-2 is annotated as a pseudogene. The CDR3 has 14 residues. The DNA of the CDR3 is TGTGCAAGTCGCTTTAGCGGGAGTCTGTACGAGCAGTACTTC. Translation gives CASRFSGSLYEQYF.

The rearrangement uses TRBV30 and TRBJ2-3; 11 bases are shared with TRBD1. The V and J ends lost 6 bases and 6 bases, in that order; junction bases with no gene match: 8. CDR3 length: 14 amino acids. Germline V gene lookup returns CDR1 GTSNPN and CDR2 SVGIG (reference sequence). The CDR3 region is CACRTGGRDDTQYF. The CDR3 coding sequence is TGTGCCTGTAGGACAGGGGGCCGGGATGATACGCAGTATTTT.

The genes are TRBV19 and TRBJ2-5; D might be TRBD2 (6 bases). V was shortened by 7 bases and J by 1 base, with 16 bases between the two germline ends. Germline V gene data show CDR1 as LNHDA and CDR2 as SQIVND (reference sequence). The CDR3 contains 15 residues. The chain's CDR3 is CASTRVLAPQETQYF. CDR3 DNA sequence: TGTGCCAGTACCCGAGTCCTAGCGCCCCAAGAGACCCAGTACTTC.

The chain is built from TRBV27 and TRBJ2-7; no definite D call. Germline lookup yields CDR1 MNHEY and CDR2 SMNVEV (reference sequence). This CDR3 comprises 14 residues. The germline V and J ends were trimmed by 3 bases and 0 bases, with 9 bases remaining between them. The CDR3 bases are TGTGCCAGCAGTTTGAGCTGGAACTCCTACGAGCAGTACTTC. It codes for CASSLSWNSYEQYF.

The V and J genes are TRBV10-3 and TRBJ2-5; 10 bases line up with TRBD2. After removal of 0 bases from V and 2 bases from J, the junction contained 12 bases not matched to a gene. This CDR3 is 19 amino acids long. CDR1 is ENHRY and CDR2 is SYGVKD in the germline V gene. CDR3 residues: CAISESPGLAPKAQETQYF. CDR3 bases: TGTGCCATCAGTGAGTCGCCGGGACTAGCGCCCAAAGCTCAAGAGACCCAGTACTTC.

In DNA form, the CDR3 reads TGTGCCAGCAGTGGGAAGGGCCAGCCCCAGCATTTT. It is translated as CASSGKGQPQHF. The genes are TRBV6-5 and TRBJ1-5; no reliable D call. CDR1 MNHEY and CDR2 SVGAGI come from the germline V gene. V shed 5 bases and J shed 7 bases, with 9 bases lying between them. The CDR3 contains 12 residues.

The chain is built from TRBV18 and TRBJ1-5, with no clear D. This CDR3 spans 13 amino acids. Trimming removed 10 bases from V and 3 bases from J, with 13 bases in between. Germline V gene sequence: CDR1 KGHSH, CDR2 LQKENI. CDR3 in amino acids: CATVRGNNQPQHF. CDR3 DNA sequence: TGTGCCACCGTCCGAGGGAACAATCAGCCCCAGCATTTT.

The V gene is TRBV10-3, the J gene TRBJ2-3; no reliable D call. Trimming shortened V by 3 bases and J by 2 bases, and 9 bases separated the two germline ends. CDR3 size: 14 residues. Germline CDR1 and CDR2: ENHRY and SYGVKD. The DNA of the CDR3 is TGTGCCATCAGTGAAGGGCTACTCACAGATACGCAGTATTTT. Residues: CAISEGLLTDTQYF.

The rearrangement joins TRBV9 to TRBJ2-3, with D uncertain. The V and J ends lost 0 bases and 3 bases respectively, with 2 bases between them. This CDR3 spans 12 amino acids. Germline assignment: CDR1 SGDLS and CDR2 YYNGEE. In DNA, the CDR3 is TGTGCCAGCAGCGTAGAGACAGATACGCAGTATTTT. Protein product: CASSVETDTQYF.

This chain joins TRBV6-1 and TRBJ1-2; D is unresolved. V dropped 2 bases and J dropped 7 bases, with 14 bases sitting between them. Germline CDR1 MNHNS, CDR2 SASEGT. The CDR3 totals 14 residues. This chain's CDR3 is CASSESGPLIGYTF. CDR3 DNA: TGTGCCAGCAGTGAATCCGGGCCCCTGATTGGCTACACCTTC.

The genes are TRBV2 and TRBJ2-1; D gene unclear. Germline CDR1 SNHLY, CDR2 FYNNEI. Trimming shortened V by 6 bases and J by 4 bases, and 16 bases separated the two germline ends. The CDR3 runs to 15 residues. CDR3 region: CASSTFKIVYNEQFF. Here the CDR3 DNA reads TGTGCCAGCAGCACCTTTAAAATCGTATACAATGAGCAGTTCTTC.

V and J are TRBV5-1 and TRBJ1-3; TRBD1 might be the D (6 bases). The germline V and J ends were trimmed by 3 bases and 2 bases, with 18 bases remaining between them. Germline V gene sequence: CDR1 SGHRS, CDR2 YFSETQ. The CDR3 totals 17 residues. This chain's CDR3 is CASSSSTGSMAGNTIYF. The CDR3 DNA sequence: TGCGCCAGCAGCTCGTCTACAGGGTCAATGGCTGGAAACACCATATATTTT.

Notes on this clone: Other DNA sequences in this sample translate to the same CDR3. The J gene is TRBJ2-5, the V gene TRBV18; D gene unclear. CDR1 KGHSH and CDR2 LQKENI come from the germline V gene. The length of the CDR3 is 12 residues. V was shortened by 3 bases and J by 4 bases, with 6 bases between the two germline ends. CDR3 nucleotides: TGTGCCAGCTCACCGGTAGGAGAGACCCAGTACTTC. Translation gives CASSPVGETQYF.

The V and J genes are TRBV7-2 and TRBJ2-1; D is possibly TRBD2 (5 bases). V lost 0 bases, J lost 9 bases, and 15 bases lay in between. This CDR3 region has 15 residues. Germline V gene data show CDR1 as SGHTA and CDR2 as FQGNSA. The CDR3 bases are TGTGCCAGCAGCTTAGCGCCCGGTCTAGCTTTTGAGCAGTTCTTC. It is translated as CASSLAPGLAFEQFF.

The chain has TRBV5-1 and TRBJ2-7; 14 bases are a match to TRBD2. Germline V gene sequence: CDR1 SGHRS, CDR2 YFSETQ. There are 13 residues in the CDR3. CDR3 sequence: CASSQGTSGSLVV. The CDR3 DNA reads as TGCGCCAGCAGCCAAGGGACTAGCGGGAGTCTTGTGGTC.

This clone showed up just a few times. The rearrangement joins TRBV7-2 to TRBJ2-7; D is possibly TRBD1 (6 bases). Trimming stripped 3 bases from V and 7 bases from J, with 16 bases between. Germline values: CDR1 SGHTA, CDR2 FQGNSA. This CDR3 spans 14 amino acids. This CDR3 reads CASSFGRGVEEQYF. In DNA form, the CDR3 reads TGTGCCAGCAGCTTCGGCAGGGGAGTGGAGGAGCAGTACTTC.

The sample holds one count of this clone. The rearrangement uses TRBV29-1 and TRBJ2-1, with a tentative D call TRBD2 (6 bases). Germline V CDR1 and CDR2: SQVTM, ANQGSEA. The CDR3 runs 15 residues. V lost 3 bases and J lost 4, with 16 bases in between. In nucleotides, the CDR3 is TGCAGCGTTGAGTGGCGTTCCGGAGGGTACAATGAGCAGTTCTTC. Protein sequence: CSVEWRSGGYNEQFF.